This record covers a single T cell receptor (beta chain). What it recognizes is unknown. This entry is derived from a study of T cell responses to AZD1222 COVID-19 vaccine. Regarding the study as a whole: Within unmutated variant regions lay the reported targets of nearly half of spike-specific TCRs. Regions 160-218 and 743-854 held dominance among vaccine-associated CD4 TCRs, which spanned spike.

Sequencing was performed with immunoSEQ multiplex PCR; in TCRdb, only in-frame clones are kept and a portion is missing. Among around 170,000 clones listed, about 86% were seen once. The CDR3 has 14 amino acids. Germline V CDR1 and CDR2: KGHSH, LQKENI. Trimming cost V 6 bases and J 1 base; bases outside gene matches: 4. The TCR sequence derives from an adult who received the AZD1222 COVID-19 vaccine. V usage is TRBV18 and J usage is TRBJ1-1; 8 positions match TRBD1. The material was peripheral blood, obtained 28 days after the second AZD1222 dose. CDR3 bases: TGTGCCAGCTCCAGGGGACAGGCGAACACTGAAGCTTTCTTT. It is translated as CASSRGQANTEAFF.